What follows are 15 T cell receptor beta chains derived from one specimen sequenced in a study of monozygotic twins with cystic fibrosis. TCRdb's table, derived via immunoSEQ multiplex PCR, lists solely in-frame clones and lacks some. This table holds roughly 30,000 clones, roughly nine tenths found once. The sequenced sample consisted of blood. Receptor source: a girl aged 2 to 9 with cystic fibrosis.

V and J are TRBV28 and TRBJ2-3; possible D gene TRBD2, 5 bases. Germline CDR1 and CDR2: MDHEN and SYDVKM. V was shortened by 10 bases and J by 0 bases, with 11 bases between the two germline ends. The CDR3 has 13 residues. The CDR3 spells CATRESSTDTQYF. The CDR3 DNA is TGTGCCACTCGGGAATCTAGCACAGATACGCAGTATTTT.

The gene calls are TRBV7-2 and TRBJ1-2; 9 bases align to TRBD1. Germline-derived CDR1 and CDR2 are SGHTA and FQGNSA. Unmatched junction bases numbered 7, after V lost 5 bases and J lost 6 bases. The CDR3 covers 14 residues. The CDR3 sequence: CASSPRTGEHGYTF. The CDR3 nucleotides are TGTGCCAGCAGCCCCCGGACAGGGGAGCATGGCTACACCTTC. Using reference TRBV7-2 and TRBJ1-2 for the parts outside the CDR3, the full variable domain is GAGVSQSPSNKVTEKGKDVELRCDPISGHTALYWYRQSLGQGLEFLIYFQGNSAPDKSGLPSDRFSAERTGGSVSTLTIQRTQQEDSAVYLCASSPRTGEHGYTFGSGTRLTVV.

The CDR3 protein is CASSLSDDSPLHF. The CDR3 bases are TGCGCCAGCAGCTTGTCTGATGATTCACCCCTCCACTTT. The chain has TRBV5-1 and TRBJ1-6, with D unclear. CDR1 is SGHRS and CDR2 is YFSETQ in the germline V gene. The CDR3 length is 13 residues. The V end lost 1 base, the J end lost 8 bases, and 7 bases lay between the germline ends.

V usage is TRBV7-2 and J usage is TRBJ2-7; a possible D gene is TRBD2 (5 bases). The CDR3 is 15 residues long. CDR1 and CDR2 (germline): SGHTA, FQGNSA. V shed 4 bases and J shed 2 bases, with 15 bases lying between them. Written as DNA, the CDR3 is TGTGCCAGCAGCTCCACTAGAGGAACAACCTACGAGCAGTACTTC. Residues: CASSSTRGTTYEQYF.

Concerning this clone itself: Other nucleotide sequences from this sample produce the same CDR3. The chain combines TRBV27 with TRBJ2-3; D ambiguous. The CDR3 runs to 13 residues. The V gene lost 3 bases and the J gene lost 1 base, with 5 bases spanning the gap. CDR1 is MNHEY and CDR2 is SMNVEV in the germline V gene (reference sequence). The CDR3 DNA sequence: TGTGCCAGCAGTTTGTCGGGCACAGATACGCAGTATTTT. Its protein is CASSLSGTDTQYF.

The chain employs TRBV29-1 and TRBJ2-3; TRBD1 is a possible D gene (6 bases). V lost 2 bases and J 8 bases, leaving 17 bases between the germline ends. The germline CDR1 and CDR2 sequences are SQVTM and ANQGSEA. The CDR3 length is 14 residues. The CDR3 spells CSVELQGLPGTQYF. The CDR3 region has the DNA TGCAGCGTTGAATTGCAGGGGCTCCCAGGTACGCAGTATTTT.

The V call is TRBV12-5, the J call TRBJ1-2, with a tentative D call TRBD1 (5 bases). This CDR3 is built from 13 residues. Between the trimmed V and J ends, which lost 1 base and 7 bases, there was a span of 10 bases. CDR1 and CDR2 (germline): LGHNT, FRNRAP. CDR3 bases: TGTGCTAGTGGTTTGGCTCTTGGGGGTGGCTACACCTTC. Translated: CASGLALGGGYTF. The whole variable domain, remainder taken from reference TRBV12-5 and TRBJ1-2, is DARVTQTPRHKVTEMGQEVTMRCQPILGHNTVFWYRQTMMQGLELLAYFRNRAPLDDSGMPKDRFSAEMPDATLATLKIQPSEPRDSAVYFCASGLALGGGYTFGSGTRLTVV.

The chain recombines TRBV7-9 with TRBJ2-3, with 7 bases that match TRBD1. The germline gives CDR1 SEHNR, CDR2 FQNEAQ (reference sequence). The trim removed 5 bases at V and 5 bases at J, leaving 13 bases unmatched. There are 16 residues in the CDR3. CDR3 in amino acids: CASSQGQRSLLDTQYF. The CDR3 DNA sequence: TGTGCCAGCAGCCAGGGACAGCGAAGTTTACTAGATACGCAGTATTTT.

The chain links TRBV23-1 to TRBJ2-7; possibly TRBD1 for D (6 bases). TRBV23-1 is flagged as an ORF with uncertain function. The CDR3 has 16 residues. V shed 6 bases and J shed 5 bases, with 23 bases lying between them. The CDR3 DNA is TGCGCCAGCAGCCAAGTGAGATCCGGGACAAACCACGAGCAGTACTTC. Translated, it gives CASSQVRSGTNHEQYF.

Here the CDR3 reads CASIGSYEQYF. The DNA of the CDR3 is TGTGCCAGCATCGGGAGCTACGAGCAGTACTTC. The chain uses TRBV2 and TRBJ2-7; the D gene is possibly TRBD2 (6 bases). V was shortened by 7 bases and J by 3 bases, with 7 bases between the two germline ends. There are 11 residues in the CDR3. Germline CDR1 is SNHLY and CDR2 is FYNNEI.

The V call is TRBV5-1, the J call TRBJ1-1; the D is unclear. V was trimmed by 3 bases and J by 5 bases, leaving 11 bases between them. Germline V gene sequence: CDR1 SGHRS, CDR2 YFSETQ. This CDR3 is 13 amino acids long. The CDR3 reads CASSSVLGTEAFF. The CDR3 coding sequence is TGCGCCAGCAGCTCAGTACTGGGAACTGAAGCTTTCTTT. The full variable domain, completed using reference TRBV5-1 and TRBJ1-1, is KAGVTQTPRYLIKTRGQQVTLSCSPISGHRSVSWYQQTPGQGLQFLFEYFSETQRNKGNFPGRFSGRQFSNSRSEMNVSTLELGDSALYLCASSSVLGTEAFFGQGTRLTVV.

This sequence joins TRBV7-2 and TRBJ2-1; maybe TRBD2 (6 bases). The CDR3 is 18 amino acids. Germline loops: CDR1 SGHTA, CDR2 FQGNSA. V was pared by 2 bases and J by 1 base, with 18 bases between. The CDR3 sequence: CASSLMPPWSGSYNEQFF. For the CDR3, the DNA is TGTGCCAGCAGCTTAATGCCCCCCTGGAGCGGGTCCTACAATGAGCAGTTCTTC.

V gene TRBV30 combines with J gene TRBJ2-7; 9 bases agree with TRBD1. This CDR3 is built from 15 residues. The germline CDR1 and CDR2 sequences are GTSNPN and SVGIG (reference sequence). The V gene end was trimmed by 1 base and the J gene end by 0 bases; junction bases not matched to a gene: 4. CDR3 sequence (DNA): TGTGCCTGGAGTGGGGACAGGGACGGCTCCTACGAGCAGTACTTC. The encoded protein is CAWSGDRDGSYEQYF.

The chain carries TRBV18 and TRBJ1-1; 10 nucleotides line up with TRBD1. CDR1 is KGHSH and CDR2 is LQKENI in the germline V gene. The V segment lost 2 bases and the J segment 8 bases; nucleotides outside the gene matches: 5. The CDR3 runs 14 residues. This chain's CDR3 is CASSPRDRGSEAFF. The CDR3 bases are TGTGCCAGCTCACCAAGGGACAGGGGATCGGAAGCTTTCTTT.

Of note for this clone: Other DNA variants within this sample encode the same CDR3. The chain couples TRBV5-1 to TRBJ2-7; D remains unclear. This CDR3 contains 11 residues. V was pared by 2 bases and J by 4 bases, with 4 bases between. CDR1 SGHRS and CDR2 YFSETQ come from the germline V gene. CDR3 in amino acids: CASSLVYEQYF. The CDR3 DNA is TGCGCCAGCAGCTTAGTTTACGAGCAGTACTTC.